Shown below are 28 T cell receptor beta chains from a single sample sequenced in a study of T cell responses to AZD1222 COVID-19 vaccine. Repertoires were generated with immunoSEQ multiplex PCR, while TCRdb's copy carries only in-frame clones and drops some. The sample consists of approximately 100,000 clones, around 84% of them appearing once. This specimen was peripheral blood, taken on day 0 of AZD1222 vaccination. The receptor set was obtained from an adult in good health.

This clone has only a few counts. This rearrangement joins TRBV11-3 to TRBJ2-2; D might be TRBD1 (6 bases). This CDR3 comprises 16 residues. V gave up 4 bases and J gave up 0 bases, with 12 bases separating them. CDR1 and CDR2 from the germline V gene are SGHNT and YENEEA. In nucleotides, the CDR3 is TGTGCCAGCAGCTCCCGACAGGCCGCGAACACCGGGGAGCTGTTTTTT. Amino acid sequence: CASSSRQAANTGELFF.

This chain uses TRBV19 with TRBJ1-2; D not certain. V lost 3 bases, J lost 5 bases, and 7 bases lay in between. Germline CDR1 and CDR2: LNHDA and SQIVND (reference sequence). The CDR3 contains 12 residues. The CDR3 region is CASSMAEYGYTF. In DNA form, the CDR3 reads TGTGCCAGTAGTATGGCAGAGTATGGCTACACCTTC.

V is TRBV7-3 and J is TRBJ2-6; 8 positions match TRBD1. V lost 2 bases, J lost 10 bases, and 7 bases stayed unmatched. In germline, CDR1 is SGHTA, CDR2 FQGTGA. The CDR3 extends over 15 amino acids. The CDR3 region is CASSLPTTGENVLTF. In nucleotides, the CDR3 is TGTGCCAGCAGCTTACCTACGACAGGGGAAAACGTCCTGACTTTC.

This clone appeared once. The gene calls are TRBV5-4 and TRBJ2-3; D is uncertain. There are 13 residues in the CDR3. CDR1 and CDR2 from the germline V gene are SGHNT and YYREEE (reference sequence). The ends were cut back, 7 bases at V and 2 bases at J, with 11 bases in the middle. The CDR3 loop is CASAEALTDTQYF. The CDR3 DNA reads TGTGCCAGCGCCGAGGCTCTCACAGATACGCAGTATTTT.

CDR3 DNA sequence: TGTGCCAGCAGTGAAGAGGCAGGCCCCTATGGCTACACCTTC. Protein sequence: CASSEEAGPYGYTF. The chain recombines TRBV2 with TRBJ1-2; D is undetermined. Germline lookup yields CDR1 SNHLY and CDR2 FYNNEI. Trimming took 1 base from V and 4 from J, leaving 10 bases between them. CDR3 length: 14 residues.

J is TRBJ2-7 and V is TRBV2; 9 bases map to TRBD2. Germline V gene sequence: CDR1 SNHLY, CDR2 FYNNEI. The CDR3 consists of 16 residues. Trimming at V came to 0 bases and at J to 4 bases, leaving 7 bases not matched to a gene. CDR3 region: CASSEASSGASYEQYF. The CDR3, as DNA: TGTGCCAGCAGTGAAGCTTCTAGCGGGGCTTCTTACGAGCAGTACTTC.

The rearrangement joins TRBV19 to TRBJ2-2, with 7 bases aligning to TRBD2. The V gene's germline CDR1 is LNHDA and CDR2 SQIVND (reference sequence). Unmatched junction bases numbered 7, after V lost 6 bases and J lost 6 bases. The CDR3 is made up of 14 amino acids. For the CDR3, the DNA is TGTGCCAGTAGAGGTGGGAGGGTGGCCGGGGAGCTGTTTTTT. Translated, it gives CASRGGRVAGELFF.

This clone was counted a single time. The rearrangement joins TRBV27 to TRBJ1-4, with no clear D. Germline V lookup: CDR1 MNHEY, CDR2 SMNVEV (reference sequence). V lost 4 bases and J lost 0, with 6 bases in between. The CDR3 covers 14 residues. The CDR3: CASSSATTNEKLFF. For the CDR3, the DNA is TGTGCCAGCAGTTCCGCAACAACTAATGAAAAACTGTTTTTT.

This sequence joins TRBV5-1 and TRBJ1-2; 9 positions match TRBD1. CDR1 and CDR2 from the germline V gene are SGHRS and YFSETQ. This CDR3 spans 13 amino acids. The ends lost 5 bases at V and 5 bases at J; junction bases unmatched: 4. In DNA, the CDR3 is TGCGCCAGCAGGTCGGGGACAGGGTATGGCTACACCTTC. Its protein is CASRSGTGYGYTF. Based on the CDR3 plus reference TRBV5-1 and TRBJ1-2, the full variable domain is KAGVTQTPRYLIKTRGQQVTLSCSPISGHRSVSWYQQTPGQGLQFLFEYFSETQRNKGNFPGRFSGRQFSNSRSEMNVSTLELGDSALYLCASRSGTGYGYTFGSGTRLTVV.

The rearrangement uses TRBV6-5 and TRBJ1-1; the match to TRBD1 covers 9 bases. Germline assignment: CDR1 MNHEY and CDR2 SVGAGI. This CDR3 is built from 13 residues. With 10 bases clipped from V and 4 bases from J, the junction kept 7 bases outside the gene matches. In nucleotides, the CDR3 is TGTGCCACCCACAGGGGGCTGAGCACTGAAGCTTTCTTT. Translating gives CATHRGLSTEAFF.

This chain links TRBV6-5 with TRBJ1-1, with D perhaps TRBD1 (5 bases). Between the trimmed V and J ends, which lost 3 bases and 4 bases, there was a span of 15 bases. The germline gives CDR1 MNHEY, CDR2 SVGAGI. This CDR3 region has 15 residues. The CDR3 is CASSYGWRGTTEAFF. The CDR3 nucleotides are TGTGCCAGCAGTTATGGATGGCGGGGGACCACTGAAGCTTTCTTT.

The chain is built from TRBV4-3 and TRBJ2-6; D not certain. Trimming removed 1 base from V and 4 bases from J, with 8 bases in between. Per germline, CDR1 LGHNA and CDR2 YSLEER. The CDR3 contains 15 residues. CDR3 residues: CASSQGFGGANVLTF. DNA of the CDR3: TGCGCCAGCAGCCAAGGGTTTGGCGGGGCCAACGTCCTGACTTTC.

This clone was counted a few times. The chain carries TRBV19 and TRBJ2-7; D might be TRBD1 (6 bases). The CDR3 sequence is 14 residues long. Germline V gives CDR1 LNHDA, CDR2 SQIVND (reference sequence). The germline V and J ends were trimmed by 6 bases and 4 bases, with 16 bases remaining between them. The CDR3 sequence is CASSLRDRPYEQYF. The DNA of the CDR3 is TGTGCCAGTAGCCTGCGTGACAGGCCTTACGAGCAGTACTTC.

CDR3: CASSRDRFGNQPQHF. In DNA, the CDR3 is TGTGCCAGCAGTCGGGACAGGTTTGGCAATCAGCCCCAGCATTTT. The V call is TRBV27, the J call TRBJ1-5; TRBD1 matches 8 bases. CDR3 length: 15 amino acids. Germline CDR1 is MNHEY and CDR2 is SMNVEV (reference sequence). Unmatched junction bases numbered 5, after V lost 5 bases and J lost 2 bases.

The chain couples TRBV10-3 to TRBJ2-1; unclear D gene. CDR3 length: 13 residues. V was cut by 6 bases and J by 1 base, with 7 bases left in between. In germline, CDR1 is ENHRY, CDR2 SYGVKD. The CDR3 loop reads CAIRPLSYNEQFF. CDR3 bases: TGTGCCATCAGACCGCTATCCTACAATGAGCAGTTCTTC.

The rearrangement joins TRBV9 to TRBJ2-1, with 7 positions matching TRBD1. Per germline, CDR1 SGDLS and CDR2 YYNGEE. Trimming at V came to 5 bases and at J to 7 bases, leaving 6 bases not matched to a gene. The CDR3 sequence is 13 residues long. In DNA form, the CDR3 reads TGTGCCAGCAGTCGACAGGGTTCGAATGAGCAGTTCTTC. It is translated as CASSRQGSNEQFF.

The chain joins TRBV7-8 to TRBJ1-2, with 7 bases lining up with TRBD1. The ends lost 5 bases at V and 4 bases at J; junction bases unmatched: 7. Germline-derived CDR1 and CDR2 are SGHVS and FQNEAQ. The CDR3 has 14 residues. CDR3 residues: CASSRDRASYGYTF. The CDR3 DNA sequence: TGTGCCAGCAGCCGAGACAGGGCTAGCTATGGCTACACCTTC. The entire variable domain, with the rest obtained from reference TRBV7-8 and TRBJ1-2, is as follows: GAGVSQSPRYKVAKRGQDVALRCDPISGHVSLFWYQQALGQGPEFLTYFQNEAQLDKSGLPSDRFFAERPEGSVSTLKIQRTQQEDSAVYLCASSRDRASYGYTFGSGTRLTVV.

The chain uses TRBV7-2 and TRBJ2-1; D not resolved. The CDR3 covers 13 residues. The germline V and J ends were trimmed by 5 bases and 10 bases, with 15 bases remaining between them. Germline CDR1 reads SGHTA; CDR2 reads FQGNSA. CDR3 bases: TGTGCCAGCAGCCCTCAGACTGCCGGCGAGCAGTTCTTC. Translated, it gives CASSPQTAGEQFF.

CDR3 DNA sequence: TGTGCCAGCAGTTACTCGAAAGTCTGCGGGAGTTGTAGCAATGAGCAGTTCTTC. This encodes CASSYSKVCGSCSNEQFF. The chain links TRBV6-2 or TRBV6-3 to TRBJ2-1; TRBD2 aligns across 7 bases. CDR1 and CDR2 (germline): MNHEY, SVGEGT. V trimming: 0 bases; J trimming: 6 bases; junction bases outside the gene matches: 14. CDR3 size: 18 residues.

The CDR3 is CASSLQGLAGKEQYF. The CDR3 coding sequence is TGTGCCAGCAGCTTGCAGGGACTAGCGGGGAAGGAGCAGTACTTC. This chain uses TRBV5-6 with TRBJ2-7, with TRBD2 identical over 13 bases. V trimming: 1 base; J trimming: 7 bases; junction bases outside the gene matches: 5. CDR3 size: 15 residues. Germline lookup yields CDR1 SGHDT and CDR2 YYEEEE.

This chain joins TRBV15 and TRBJ1-1, with D unresolved. This CDR3 has 14 amino acids. Germline V gene data show CDR1 as LNHNV and CDR2 as YYDKDF (reference sequence). With 1 base removed from V and 2 bases from J, the gap between germline ends came to 8 bases. The CDR3 region is CATSRARANTEAFF. CDR3 coding DNA: TGTGCCACCAGCAGAGCGAGGGCCAACACTGAAGCTTTCTTT.

The chain joins TRBV6-5 to TRBJ1-3; no clear D. V was trimmed by 7 bases and J by 7 bases, leaving 14 bases between them. CDR1 is MNHEY and CDR2 is SVGAGI in the germline V gene. The CDR3 covers 13 residues. In DNA, the CDR3 is TGTGCCAGCACCGCAAGGGCGGACAACACCATATATTTT. Its translation is CASTARADNTIYF.

This chain links TRBV12-5 with TRBJ1-5; 10 nucleotides match TRBD1. The J segment lost 6 bases and the V segment lost 3 bases, leaving 11 bases of the junction unmatched. The CDR3 covers 17 residues. The germline CDR1 and CDR2 sequences are LGHNT and FRNRAP. DNA for the CDR3: TGTGCTAGTGGTTTCTTCGCCGGGACAGGGGATGGTCAGCCCCAGCATTTT. Protein: CASGFFAGTGDGQPQHF.

V and J are TRBV7-9 and TRBJ2-2, with 15 bases lining up with TRBD2. The CDR3 runs to 18 residues. The trim removed 3 bases at V and 4 bases at J, leaving 6 bases unmatched. Germline V gene sequence: CDR1 SEHNR, CDR2 FQNEAQ (reference sequence). The DNA of the CDR3 is TGTGCCAGCAGCTTGTGTGGACTAGCGGGAGGGTGCACCGGGGAGCTGTTTTTT. Its translation is CASSLCGLAGGCTGELFF.

V usage is TRBV2 and J usage is TRBJ1-2, with 8 bases matching TRBD1. The J segment lost 4 bases and the V segment lost 4 bases, leaving 14 bases of the junction unmatched. This CDR3 contains 17 residues. Germline V gene data show CDR1 as SNHLY and CDR2 as FYNNEI. The CDR3 DNA sequence: TGTGCCAGCAGTGTCAAACAAGGTCAGGGGGCTGTCTATGGCTACACCTTC. This encodes CASSVKQGQGAVYGYTF.

This clone has only a few counts. This rearrangement joins TRBV5-6 to TRBJ2-7; tentative D call: TRBD1 (5 bases). The V gene's germline CDR1 is SGHDT and CDR2 YYEEEE. This CDR3 contains 13 residues. V was clipped by 2 bases and J by 5 bases, with 11 bases between them. CDR3 in DNA: TGTGCCAGCAGCTTAAGGCAGGGCCACGAGCAGTACTTC. Its protein is CASSLRQGHEQYF.

The chain's CDR3 is CASSLDTQETQYF. As DNA, the CDR3 is TGCGCCAGCAGCTTGGACACCCAAGAGACCCAGTACTTC. This chain links TRBV5-1 with TRBJ2-5; no reliable D call. Trimming shortened V by 0 bases and J by 1 base, and 4 bases separated the two germline ends. This CDR3 region has 13 residues. Per germline, CDR1 SGHRS and CDR2 YFSETQ.

V is TRBV29-1 and J is TRBJ1-1; D is unclear. The germline V gene encodes CDR1 SQVTM and CDR2 ANQGSEA. V dropped 7 bases and J dropped 5 bases, with 14 bases sitting between them. The CDR3 spans 12 residues. CDR3 sequence: CSASRGGTEAFF. CDR3 nucleotides: TGCAGCGCTAGCCGAGGTGGGACTGAAGCTTTCTTT.